The entry below describes one T cell receptor (beta chain). The authors' processing: Using reference gene primer amplification, nucleated cell counts were estimated. Produced via immunoSEQ multiplex PCR; TCRdb's table is partial and in-frame only. The V and J calls and clone size were taken over from that table, and D and trimming were inferred from the DNA. The sample has 120,000 to 150,000 clones; roughly 84% are singletons. The length of the CDR3 is 18 residues. This entry comes from a study of blood T cell repertoires in COVID-19. Sequencing used PBMCs or T cells enriched from blood (not recorded which). The clonotype comes from a woman in her forties or fifties who had been exposed to COVID-19. The chain employs TRBV1 and TRBJ2-3; whether TRBD2, the table's D call, matches the DNA was not checked. TRBV1 constitutes a pseudogene. The CDR3 nucleotides read TGCACCAGCAGCCAAGCCGGGGCGGGGGCCCCGAGTACAGATACGCAGTATTTT. As protein: CTSSQAGAGAPSTDTQYF.